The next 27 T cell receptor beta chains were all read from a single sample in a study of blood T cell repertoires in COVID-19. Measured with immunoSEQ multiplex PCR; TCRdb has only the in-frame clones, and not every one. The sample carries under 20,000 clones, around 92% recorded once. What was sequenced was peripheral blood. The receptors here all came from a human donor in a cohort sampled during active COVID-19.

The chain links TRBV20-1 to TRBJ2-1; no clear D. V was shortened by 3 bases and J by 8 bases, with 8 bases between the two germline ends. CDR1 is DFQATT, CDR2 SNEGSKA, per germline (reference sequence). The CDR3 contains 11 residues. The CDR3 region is CSASLVYEQFF. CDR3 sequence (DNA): TGCAGTGCTAGCCTAGTCTATGAGCAGTTCTTC.

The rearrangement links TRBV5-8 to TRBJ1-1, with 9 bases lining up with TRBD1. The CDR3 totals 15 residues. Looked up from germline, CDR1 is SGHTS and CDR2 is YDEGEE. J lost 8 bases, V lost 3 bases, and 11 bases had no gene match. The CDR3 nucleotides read TGTGCCAGCAGCTCCGGGACAGGGCGCGTAGGGGAAGCTTTCTTT. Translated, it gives CASSSGTGRVGEAFF.

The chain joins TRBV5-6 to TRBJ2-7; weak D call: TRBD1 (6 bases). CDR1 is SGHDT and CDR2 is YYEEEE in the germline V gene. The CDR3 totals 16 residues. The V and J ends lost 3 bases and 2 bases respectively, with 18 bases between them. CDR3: CASSSTQGLAPYEQYF. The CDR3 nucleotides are TGTGCCAGCAGCTCAACACAGGGTTTGGCACCCTACGAGCAGTACTTC.

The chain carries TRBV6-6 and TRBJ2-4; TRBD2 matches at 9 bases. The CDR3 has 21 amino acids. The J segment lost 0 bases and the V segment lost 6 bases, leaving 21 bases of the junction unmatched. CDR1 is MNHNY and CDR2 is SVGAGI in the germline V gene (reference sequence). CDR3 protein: CASSHPQYTSGRTIAKNIQYF. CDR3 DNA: TGTGCCAGCAGCCACCCCCAATACACCAGCGGGAGGACAATAGCCAAAAACATTCAGTACTTC.

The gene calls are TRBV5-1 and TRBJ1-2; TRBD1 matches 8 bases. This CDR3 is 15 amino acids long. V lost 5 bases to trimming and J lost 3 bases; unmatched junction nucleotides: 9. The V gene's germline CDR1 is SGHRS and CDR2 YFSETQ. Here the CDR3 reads CASRKTDRGDYGYTF. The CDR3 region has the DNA TGCGCCAGCAGGAAAACTGACAGGGGAGACTATGGCTACACCTTC.

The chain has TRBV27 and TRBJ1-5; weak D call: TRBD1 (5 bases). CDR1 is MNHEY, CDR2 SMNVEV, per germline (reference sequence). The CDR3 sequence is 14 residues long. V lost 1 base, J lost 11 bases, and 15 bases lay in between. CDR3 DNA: TGTGCCAGCAGTTTATTAAAGGGGCCCAAGGCCCAGCATTTT. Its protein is CASSLLKGPKAQHF.

CDR3 loop: CASSPSHPSGRSYEQYF. CDR3 nucleotides: TGTGCCAGCAGTCCTTCCCACCCTAGCGGACGTTCCTACGAGCAGTACTTC. This sequence joins TRBV11-2 and TRBJ2-7, with TRBD2 matching 7 bases. The CDR3 sequence is 17 residues long. Trimming took 6 bases from V and 1 from J; bases not matched to a gene: 15. Germline CDR1 is SGHAT and CDR2 is FQNNGV.

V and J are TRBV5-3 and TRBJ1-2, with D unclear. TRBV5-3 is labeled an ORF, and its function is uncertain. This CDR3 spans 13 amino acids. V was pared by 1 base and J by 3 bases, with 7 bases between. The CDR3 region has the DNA TGTGCCAGAAGCTTGACGGGGTACTATGGCTACACCTTC. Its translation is CARSLTGYYGYTF.

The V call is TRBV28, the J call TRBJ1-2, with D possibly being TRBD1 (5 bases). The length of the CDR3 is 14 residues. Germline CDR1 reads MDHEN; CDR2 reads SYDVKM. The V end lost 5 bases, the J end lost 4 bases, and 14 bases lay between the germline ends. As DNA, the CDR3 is TGTGCCAGCAGTCTCTGGGGGGGAACCTATGGCTACACCTTC. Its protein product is CASSLWGGTYGYTF.

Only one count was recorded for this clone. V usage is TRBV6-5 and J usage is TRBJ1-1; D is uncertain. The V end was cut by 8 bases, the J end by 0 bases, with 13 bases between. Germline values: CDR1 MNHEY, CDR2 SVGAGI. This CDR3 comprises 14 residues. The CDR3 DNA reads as TGTGCCAGCGGCCTAAGAGGGATGAACACTGAAGCTTTCTTT. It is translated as CASGLRGMNTEAFF.

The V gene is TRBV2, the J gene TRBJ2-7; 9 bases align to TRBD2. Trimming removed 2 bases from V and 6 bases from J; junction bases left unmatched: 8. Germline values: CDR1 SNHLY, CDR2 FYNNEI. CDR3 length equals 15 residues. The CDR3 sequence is CASSELAGVASEQYF. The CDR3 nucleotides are TGTGCCAGCAGTGAATTAGCGGGAGTAGCCAGCGAGCAGTACTTC.

CDR3 residues: CASSQGGRGMSEQYF. The CDR3, as DNA: TGTGCCAGCAGCCAAGGGGGCAGGGGCATGAGCGAGCAGTACTTC. The chain joins TRBV14 to TRBJ2-7, with D maybe TRBD1 (6 bases). Germline values: CDR1 SGHDN, CDR2 FVKESK. This CDR3 is 15 amino acids long. The V end was cut by 1 base, the J end by 6 bases, with 16 bases between.

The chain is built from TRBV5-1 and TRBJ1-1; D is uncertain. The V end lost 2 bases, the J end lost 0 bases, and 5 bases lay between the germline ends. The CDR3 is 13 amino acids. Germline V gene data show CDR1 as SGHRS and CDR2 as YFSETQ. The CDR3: CASSFTVNTEAFF. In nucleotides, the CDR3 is TGCGCCAGCAGCTTTACAGTGAACACTGAAGCTTTCTTT.

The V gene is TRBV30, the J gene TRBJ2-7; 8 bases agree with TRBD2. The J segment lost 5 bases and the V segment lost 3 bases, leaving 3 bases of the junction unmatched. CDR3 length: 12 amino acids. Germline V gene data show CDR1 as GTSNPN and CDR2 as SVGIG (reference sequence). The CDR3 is CAWSGRGNEQYF. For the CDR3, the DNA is TGTGCCTGGAGCGGGAGGGGTAACGAGCAGTACTTC.

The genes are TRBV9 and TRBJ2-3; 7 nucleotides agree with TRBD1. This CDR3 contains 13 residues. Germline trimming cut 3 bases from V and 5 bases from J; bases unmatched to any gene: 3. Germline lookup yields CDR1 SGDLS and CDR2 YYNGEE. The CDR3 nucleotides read TGTGCCAGCAGCGAGGGGGCCGGAGATACGCAGTATTTT. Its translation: CASSEGAGDTQYF.

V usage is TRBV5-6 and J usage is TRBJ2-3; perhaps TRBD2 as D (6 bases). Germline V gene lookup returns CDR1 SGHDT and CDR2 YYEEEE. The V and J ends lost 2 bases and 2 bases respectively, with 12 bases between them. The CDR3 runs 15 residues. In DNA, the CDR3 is TGTGCCAGCAGCTTATGGGGAGGCCCCACAGATACGCAGTATTTT. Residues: CASSLWGGPTDTQYF.

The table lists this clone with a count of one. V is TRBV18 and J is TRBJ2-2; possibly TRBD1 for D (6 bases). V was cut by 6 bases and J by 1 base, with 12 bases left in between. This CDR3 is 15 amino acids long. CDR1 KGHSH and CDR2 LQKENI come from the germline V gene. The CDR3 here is CASSPKTGNTGELFF. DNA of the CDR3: TGTGCCAGCTCCCCTAAGACAGGGAACACCGGGGAGCTGTTTTTT.

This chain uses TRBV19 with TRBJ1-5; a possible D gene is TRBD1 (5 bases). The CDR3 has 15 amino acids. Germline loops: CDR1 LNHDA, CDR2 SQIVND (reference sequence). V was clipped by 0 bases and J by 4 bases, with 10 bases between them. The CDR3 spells CASSIDREGNQPQHF. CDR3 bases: TGTGCCAGTAGTATAGATCGGGAGGGGAATCAGCCCCAGCATTTT. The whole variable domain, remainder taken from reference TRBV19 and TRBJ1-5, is DGGITQSPKYLFRKEGQNVTLSCEQNLNHDAMYWYRQDPGQGLRLIYYSQIVNDFQKGDIAEGYSVSREKKESFPLTVTSAQKNPTAFYLCASSIDREGNQPQHFGDGTRLSIL.

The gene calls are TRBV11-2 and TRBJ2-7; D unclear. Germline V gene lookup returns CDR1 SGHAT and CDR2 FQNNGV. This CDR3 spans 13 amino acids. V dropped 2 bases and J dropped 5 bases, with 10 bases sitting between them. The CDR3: CASSLSAANEQYF. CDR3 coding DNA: TGTGCCAGCAGCTTATCGGCAGCGAACGAGCAGTACTTC.

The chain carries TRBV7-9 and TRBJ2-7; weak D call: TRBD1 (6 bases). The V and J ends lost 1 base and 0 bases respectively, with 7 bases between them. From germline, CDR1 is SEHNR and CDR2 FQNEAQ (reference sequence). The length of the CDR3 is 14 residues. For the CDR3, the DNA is TGTGCCAGCAGCTTAGGACAGGACTCCTACGAGCAGTACTTC. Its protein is CASSLGQDSYEQYF.

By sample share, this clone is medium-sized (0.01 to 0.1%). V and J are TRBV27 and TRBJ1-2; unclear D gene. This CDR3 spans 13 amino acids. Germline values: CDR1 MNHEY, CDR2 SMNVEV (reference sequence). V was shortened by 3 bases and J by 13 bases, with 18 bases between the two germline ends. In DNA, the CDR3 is TGTGCCAGCAGTTTTGGGGAGGAAGGAGGTATCACCTTC. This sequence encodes CASSFGEEGGITF.

CDR3 sequence: CASSLNSGRSAEQFF. The DNA of the CDR3 is TGTGCCAGCAGTTTAAATAGCGGGAGATCGGCTGAGCAGTTCTTC. V usage is TRBV28 and J usage is TRBJ2-1; 9 positions agree with TRBD2. CDR3 length equals 15 residues. CDR1 and CDR2 (germline): MDHEN, SYDVKM. V was clipped by 2 bases and J by 9 bases; unmatched bases: 8.

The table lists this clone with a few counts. The CDR3, as DNA: TGTGCCAGCAGTTGGCAGGGGGCTGAAGAGCAGTACTTC. This sequence encodes CASSWQGAEEQYF. The chain combines TRBV6-2 or TRBV6-3 with TRBJ2-7; 8 bases are shared with TRBD1. The length of the CDR3 is 13 residues. V was clipped by 4 bases and J by 7 bases; unmatched bases: 6. The V gene's germline CDR1 is MNHEY and CDR2 SVGEGT.

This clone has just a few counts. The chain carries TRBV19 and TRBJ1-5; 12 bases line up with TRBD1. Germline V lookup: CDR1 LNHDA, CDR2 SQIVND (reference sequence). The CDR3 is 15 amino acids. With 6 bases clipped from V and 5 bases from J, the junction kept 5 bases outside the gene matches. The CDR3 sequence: CASSPGQGADQPQHF. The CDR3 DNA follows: TGTGCCAGTAGCCCGGGACAGGGGGCCGATCAGCCCCAGCATTTT.

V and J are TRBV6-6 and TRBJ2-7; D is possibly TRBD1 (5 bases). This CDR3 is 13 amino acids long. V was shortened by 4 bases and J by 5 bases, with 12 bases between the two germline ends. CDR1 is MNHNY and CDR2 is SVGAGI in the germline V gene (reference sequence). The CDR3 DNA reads TGTGCCAGCAGTTTAGGGGTCATGAACGAGCAGTACTTC. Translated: CASSLGVMNEQYF.

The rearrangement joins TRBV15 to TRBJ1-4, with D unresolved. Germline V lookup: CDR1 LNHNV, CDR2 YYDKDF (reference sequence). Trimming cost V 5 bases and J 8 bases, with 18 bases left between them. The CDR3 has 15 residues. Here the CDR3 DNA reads TGTGCCACCAGCTTACGGGTGGTTCGGAAAGAAAAACTGTTTTTT. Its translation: CATSLRVVRKEKLFF.

The CDR3: CASSLSASHQETQYF. In DNA, the CDR3 is TGTGCCAGCAGTTTATCGGCATCGCACCAAGAGACCCAGTACTTC. The rearrangement joins TRBV27 to TRBJ2-5; the D is unclear. Germline CDR1 and CDR2: MNHEY and SMNVEV (reference sequence). The CDR3 loop spans 15 amino acids. V shed 0 bases and J shed 0 bases, with 8 bases lying between them.